This T cell receptor beta chain was recorded in a study of CD8+CD57+ T cells in acquired aplastic anemia. In regard to this clonotype: Its antigen is undetermined.

CDR3 length: 18 residues. V was pared by 4 bases and J by 4 bases, with 27 bases between. Germline V gives CDR1 SQVTM, CDR2 ANQGSEA. Investigators profiled TCR beta VDJ and CDR3 from genomic DNA template. TCRdb reanalysed the reads using MiXCR and keeps one entry per CDR3 protein. This table holds 180,000 or so distinct CDR3 sequences, 40% to 55% found once. Study-wide findings and caveats: In common between the patients and the controls were nearly 30 CD8+ CDR3 sequences.

The sequenced material came from sorted CD4+, CD8+, or CD8+CD57+ T cells (not recorded which) from PBMCs. V gene TRBV29-1 combines with J gene TRBJ2-3, with D perhaps being TRBD1 or TRBD2 (5 bases each). This TCR came from a human donor in good health. The CDR3, as DNA: TGCAGCGTTGGTATCAGCCAAGGGACCGGGACGGGCGCAGATACGCAGTATTTT. As protein: CSVGISQGTGTGADTQYF.